Presented here are 27 T cell receptor beta chains from one specimen sequenced in a study of blood T cells in healthy people across ages. A second PCR of about 7 to 12 cycles used a sample-barcoded 5' primer and a J-beta primer mix. TCRdb redid the calling of the 5' RACE reads with MiXCR, one entry per CDR3 protein. Of around 870,000 distinct CDR3 sequences in the sample, under 30% were seen once. Sequencing was performed on blood. These receptors were obtained from an elderly woman in good health.

This clonotype was found a few times. The junction differs from germline at one of its ends, possibly a read error. The chain links TRBV20-1 to TRBJ2-7, with TRBD1 identical over 7 bases. CDR3 size: 13 residues. Germline assignment: CDR1 DFQATT and CDR2 SNEGSKA (reference sequence). The CDR3 is CSASGQGDYGQYF. The CDR3 coding sequence is TGCAGTGCTAGTGGCCAGGGGGATTACGGGCAGTACTTC.

This clonotype was seen a handful of times. A read error may explain this, as a much larger clone is one base away. The J gene is TRBJ1-4, the V gene TRBV3-1, with D perhaps matching TRBD1 (5 bases). Germline V lookup: CDR1 LGHDT, CDR2 YNNKEL (reference sequence). This CDR3 spans 12 amino acids. The V end lost 6 bases, the J end lost 8 bases, and 10 bases lay between the germline ends. Written as DNA, the CDR3 is TGTGCCAGCAGTCGACAGATGGAAAAACTGTTTTTT. Its translation is CASSRQMEKLFF.

The V gene is TRBV24-1, the J gene TRBJ1-3; no firm D call. The CDR3 loop spans 16 amino acids. V shed 7 bases and J shed 7 bases, with 22 bases lying between them. Germline lookup yields CDR1 KGHDR and CDR2 SFDVKD. DNA of the CDR3: TGTGCCACCAGAGTGGACGCCCGGGAGCGATGGAACACCATATATTTT. This gives the protein CATRVDARERWNTIYF.

This clonotype occurred many times. The V gene is TRBV28, the J gene TRBJ1-2; 7 nucleotides align to TRBD1. Trimming removed 6 bases from V and 4 bases from J; junction bases left unmatched: 11. CDR1 is MDHEN, CDR2 SYDVKM, per germline. The CDR3 totals 15 residues. The CDR3 protein is CASRNRQGRGYGYTF. CDR3 in DNA: TGTGCCAGCAGAAACAGACAGGGCCGGGGCTATGGCTACACCTTC.

This clonotype was seen more than once but under ten times. This may stem from a read error, because a much larger clone lies one nucleotide away. The rearrangement joins TRBV6-2 or TRBV6-3 to TRBJ2-1; D unclear. Germline assignment: CDR1 MNHEY and CDR2 SVGEGT. The CDR3 has 11 amino acids. Trimming took off 3 bases at V and 12 bases at J, with 9 bases between the two ends. CDR3 residues: CASSYWDGQFF. The CDR3 DNA is TGTGCCAGCAGTTATTGGGATGGGCAGTTCTTC.

At least ten counts were recorded for this clonotype. The V gene is TRBV20-1, the J gene TRBJ2-3; 8 bases fit TRBD2. The V and J ends lost 6 bases and 2 bases, in that order; junction bases with no gene match: 10. The CDR3 extends over 15 amino acids. CDR1 DFQATT and CDR2 SNEGSKA come from the germline V gene (reference sequence). The CDR3 sequence is CSAEAGTSLTDTQYF. CDR3 bases: TGCAGTGCCGAGGCCGGGACTAGTCTCACAGATACGCAGTATTTT.

The rearrangement joins TRBV6-5 to TRBJ2-1, with D unclear. Germline CDR1 and CDR2: MNHEY and SVGAGI. CDR3 length: 17 amino acids. Trimming removed 0 bases from V and 0 bases from J, with 12 bases in between. CDR3 in amino acids: CASSYSISRPSYNEQFF. The CDR3 nucleotides read TGTGCCAGCAGTTACTCGATAAGTCGACCCTCCTACAATGAGCAGTTCTTC.

The chain joins TRBV5-4 to TRBJ2-5, with D tentatively TRBD2 (6 bases). The V and J ends lost 1 base and 3 bases respectively, with 13 bases between them. The germline gives CDR1 SGHNT, CDR2 YYREEE (reference sequence). The CDR3 totals 15 residues. The CDR3 DNA is TGTGCCAGCAGCTTGCCGTACCGCGGGGAAGAGACCCAGTACTTC. It translates to CASSLPYRGEETQYF.

Only a few counts were recorded for this clonotype. The chain has TRBV7-9 and TRBJ1-6; 8 bases fit TRBD1. The CDR3 length is 17 residues. Germline V lookup: CDR1 SEHNR, CDR2 FQNEAQ (reference sequence). Unmatched junction bases numbered 11, after V lost 5 bases and J lost 5 bases. CDR3 nucleotide sequence: TGTGCCAGCAGCCCGGGAGGACCAGGGGGCGATAATTCACCCCTCCACTTT. This gives the protein CASSPGGPGGDNSPLHF.

This clonotype occurred many times. The rearrangement links TRBV6-6 to TRBJ1-4, with D possibly TRBD1 on 5 matching bases. The CDR3 spans 15 residues. Germline V gives CDR1 MNHNY, CDR2 SVGAGI (reference sequence). V dropped 2 bases and J dropped 2 bases, with 9 bases sitting between them. For the CDR3, the DNA is TGTGCCAGCAGTTACCAACAGGTTACTAATGAAAAACTGTTTTTT. This encodes CASSYQQVTNEKLFF.

This clonotype was recorded once. With a much larger clone just one base away, this may be a read error. The rearrangement joins TRBV4-3 to TRBJ2-1; 9 nucleotides agree with TRBD2. The ends lost 1 base at V and 4 bases at J; junction bases unmatched: 11. The CDR3 sequence is 18 residues long. Germline CDR1 and CDR2: LGHNA and YSLEER. CDR3 amino acids: CASSQVLRASGAYNEQFF. The CDR3 DNA sequence: TGCGCCAGCAGCCAAGTCCTAAGGGCTAGCGGGGCTTACAATGAGCAGTTCTTC.

This clonotype has only a few counts. The chain combines TRBV6-2 or TRBV6-3 with TRBJ1-5, with D perhaps TRBD1 (5 bases). This CDR3 comprises 11 residues. V lost 11 bases and J 6 bases, leaving 11 bases between the germline ends. The germline V gene encodes CDR1 MNHEY and CDR2 SVGEGT. The CDR3 is CAGGDFQPQHF. The CDR3 nucleotides are TGTGCCGGCGGGGACTTTCAGCCCCAGCATTTT.

This chain links TRBV5-1 with TRBJ1-2; 7 bases fit TRBD1. Germline V gene lookup returns CDR1 SGHRS and CDR2 YFSETQ. The length of the CDR3 is 15 residues. V lost 3 bases and J lost 6; bases outside the gene matches: 11. CDR3 nucleotides: TGCGCCAGCAGCTCGGACCCGGACAGGCTGAATGGCTACACCTTC. It codes for CASSSDPDRLNGYTF. Using reference TRBV5-1 and TRBJ1-2 for the parts outside the CDR3, the full variable domain is KAGVTQTPRYLIKTRGQQVTLSCSPISGHRSVSWYQQTPGQGLQFLFEYFSETQRNKGNFPGRFSGRQFSNSRSEMNVSTLELGDSALYLCASSSDPDRLNGYTFGSGTRLTVV.

This chain links TRBV2 with TRBJ2-7; TRBD1 matches at 10 bases. V lost 6 bases, J lost 6 bases, and 14 bases stayed unmatched. The CDR3 consists of 16 residues. Germline values: CDR1 SNHLY, CDR2 FYNNEI. This chain's CDR3 is CASRLVVGTGVREQYF. The DNA for the CDR3 is TGTGCCAGCAGGTTGGTCGTAGGGACAGGGGTTCGCGAGCAGTACTTC.

This clonotype was seen ten or more times. V and J are TRBV12-3 or TRBV12-4 and TRBJ1-4; D perhaps matches TRBD1 (6 bases). The CDR3 contains 16 residues. Trimming took off 5 bases at V and 11 bases at J, with 24 bases between the two ends. The CDR3 loop is CASSPGQSFLRWKLFF. CDR3 bases: TGTGCCAGCAGTCCTGGACAGTCCTTCCTTAGGTGGAAACTGTTTTTT.

This clonotype was recorded many times. This chain connects TRBV6-2 or TRBV6-3 to TRBJ2-3; 8 bases map to TRBD1. The V segment lost 7 bases and the J segment 7 bases; nucleotides outside the gene matches: 10. Germline V gene sequence: CDR1 MNHEY, CDR2 SVGEGT. The CDR3 extends over 14 amino acids. CDR3 in DNA: TGTGCCAGCAACAGGGGGGACACCACTAATACGCAGTATTTT. Protein sequence: CASNRGDTTNTQYF.

This clonotype was counted many times. This chain connects TRBV7-9 to TRBJ2-1; D not certain. Between the trimmed V and J ends, which lost 11 bases and 8 bases, there was a span of 4 bases. The CDR3 has 8 residues. Per the germline V gene, CDR1 is SEHNR and CDR2 is FQNEAQ (reference sequence). CDR3: CAWDEQFF. In DNA, the CDR3 is TGTGCCTGGGATGAGCAGTTCTTC.

The rearrangement joins TRBV19 to TRBJ2-7; 13 nucleotides line up with TRBD2. The CDR3 runs 16 residues. Germline CDR1 LNHDA, CDR2 SQIVND (reference sequence). The V gene end was trimmed by 6 bases and the J gene end by 2 bases; junction bases not matched to a gene: 7. The CDR3 DNA reads TGTGCCAGTAGGAAGTGGGGACTAGCGGGGACCTACGAGCAGTACTTC. Translating it yields CASRKWGLAGTYEQYF.

This clonotype came up a few times. This rearrangement joins TRBV20-1 to TRBJ1-1; 7 bases line up with TRBD1. This CDR3 spans 16 amino acids. Germline V gives CDR1 DFQATT, CDR2 SNEGSKA (reference sequence). V shed 0 bases, J shed 1 base, and the junction held 8 bases outside the gene matches. Written as DNA, the CDR3 is TGCAGTGCTAGAGATATCGTTAGGGGGCGGAACACTGAAGCTTTCTTT. Protein: CSARDIVRGRNTEAFF.

The chain combines TRBV7-9 with TRBJ2-3; D may be TRBD1 or TRBD2 (5 bases each). Germline V gene sequence: CDR1 SEHNR, CDR2 FQNEAQ (reference sequence). The CDR3 length is 16 residues. Trimming stripped 5 bases from V and 6 bases from J, with 21 bases between. The CDR3 protein is CASSPRGSRRADTQYF. The CDR3 bases are TGTGCCAGCAGCCCCCGGGGCTCCAGACGAGCGGATACGCAGTATTTT.

This clonotype was detected once. The chain couples TRBV7-9 to TRBJ2-5; D not certain. Germline CDR1 and CDR2: SEHNR and FQNEAQ (reference sequence). The CDR3 is 12 residues long. Trimming took off 5 bases at V and 5 bases at J, with 9 bases between the two ends. CDR3 nucleotides: TGTGCCAGCAGCGTCGGTCGGGAGACCCAGTACTTC. Its translation: CASSVGRETQYF.

The CDR3, as DNA: TGTGCCAGCAGCCCTTTCGGGGGAAAAAACACTGAAGCTTTCTTT. This codes for CASSPFGGKNTEAFF. V is TRBV3-1 and J is TRBJ1-1; D might be TRBD1 (5 bases). CDR1 and CDR2 (germline): LGHDT, YNNKEL (reference sequence). The CDR3 length is 15 residues. The germline V and J ends were trimmed by 4 bases and 2 bases, with 14 bases remaining between them.

Points on this clonotype: At one boundary the junction diverges from the germline segment, which might be a read error. The CDR3: CASSSYRGANVRTF. The CDR3 DNA sequence: TGTGCCAGCAGTTCCTATCGTGGGGCCAACGTCCGGACTTTC. The J gene is TRBJ2-6, the V gene TRBV12-3 or TRBV12-4; D perhaps matches TRBD1 (5 bases). CDR3 length equals 14 residues.

This clonotype was detected ten times or more. This chain connects TRBV4-3 to TRBJ1-2, with D unresolved. Germline CDR1 reads LGHNA; CDR2 reads YSLEER. Trimming took off 3 bases at V and 6 bases at J, with 11 bases between the two ends. The CDR3 is 13 amino acids. The CDR3 sequence: CASSQTTEHGYTF. In nucleotides, the CDR3 is TGCGCCAGCAGCCAGACTACGGAGCATGGCTACACCTTC.

CDR3 in amino acids: CASSLSPGTHQETQYF. The CDR3 DNA reads TGCGCCAGCAGCTTATCCCCCGGGACTCACCAAGAGACCCAGTACTTC. The J gene is TRBJ2-5, the V gene TRBV5-1, with TRBD2 as a possible D gene (6 bases). Between the trimmed V and J ends, which lost 2 bases and 0 bases, there was a span of 14 bases. Germline V CDR1 and CDR2: SGHRS, YFSETQ. CDR3 size: 16 residues.

Many counts were recorded for this clonotype. V and J are TRBV5-1 and TRBJ2-6, with D possibly matching TRBD2 (5 bases). V was shortened by 3 bases and J by 2 bases, with 12 bases between the two germline ends. Germline-derived CDR1 and CDR2 are SGHRS and YFSETQ. This CDR3 contains 16 residues. DNA of the CDR3: TGCGCCAGCAGCTCTCTAGGAGGCGCTGGGGCCAACGTCCTGACTTTC. It specifies CASSSLGGAGANVLTF.

This chain uses TRBV6-6 with TRBJ2-2, with a weak D call TRBD1 (7 bases). Germline V CDR1 and CDR2: MNHNY, SVGAGI (reference sequence). There are 15 residues in the CDR3. Trimming took off 5 bases at V and 1 base at J, with 11 bases between the two ends. CDR3 coding DNA: TGTGCCAGCAGTCGCGGGACAGAGAACACCGGGGAGCTGTTTTTT. Protein: CASSRGTENTGELFF.